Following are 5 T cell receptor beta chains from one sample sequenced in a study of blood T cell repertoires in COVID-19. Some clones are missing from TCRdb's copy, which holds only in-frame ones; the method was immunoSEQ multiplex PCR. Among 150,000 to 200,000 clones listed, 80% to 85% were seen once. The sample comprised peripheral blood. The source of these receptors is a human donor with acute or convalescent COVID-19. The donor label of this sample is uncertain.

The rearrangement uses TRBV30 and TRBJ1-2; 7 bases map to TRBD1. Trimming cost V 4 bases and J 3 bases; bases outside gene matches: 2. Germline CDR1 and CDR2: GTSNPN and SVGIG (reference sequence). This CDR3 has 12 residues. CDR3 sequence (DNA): TGTGCCTGGACCGACAGGGACTATGGCTACACCTTC. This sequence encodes CAWTDRDYGYTF. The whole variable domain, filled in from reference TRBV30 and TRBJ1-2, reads SQTIHQWPATLVQPVGSPLSLECTVEGTSNPNLYWYRQAAGRGLQLLFYSVGIGQISSEVPQNLSASRPQDRQFILSSKKLLLSDSGFYLCAWTDRDYGYTFGSGTRLTVV.

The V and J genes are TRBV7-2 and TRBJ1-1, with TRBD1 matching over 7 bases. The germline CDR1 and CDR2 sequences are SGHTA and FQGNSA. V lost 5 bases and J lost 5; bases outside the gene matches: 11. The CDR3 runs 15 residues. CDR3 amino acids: CASSTPTGSSTEAFF. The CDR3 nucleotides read TGTGCCAGCAGCACACCGACAGGGTCGTCGACTGAAGCTTTCTTT.

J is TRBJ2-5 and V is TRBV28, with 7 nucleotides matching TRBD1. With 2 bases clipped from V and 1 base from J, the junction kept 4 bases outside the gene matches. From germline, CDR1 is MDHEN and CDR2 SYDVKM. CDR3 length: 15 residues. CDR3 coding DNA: TGTGCCAGCAGTTTAGGTGACAGGGCCCAAGAGACCCAGTACTTC. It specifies CASSLGDRAQETQYF. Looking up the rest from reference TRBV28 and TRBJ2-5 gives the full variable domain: DVKVTQSSRYLVKRTGEKVFLECVQDMDHENMFWYRQDPGLGLRLIYFSYDVKMKEKGDIPEGYSVSREKKERFSLILESASTNQTSMYLCASSLGDRAQETQYFGPGTRLLVL.

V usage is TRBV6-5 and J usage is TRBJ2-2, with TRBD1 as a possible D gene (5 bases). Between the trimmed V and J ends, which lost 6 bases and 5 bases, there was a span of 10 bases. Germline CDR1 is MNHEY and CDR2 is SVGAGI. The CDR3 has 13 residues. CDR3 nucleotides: TGTGCCAGCAGCCAACAGGAGACCGGGGAGCTGTTTTTT. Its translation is CASSQQETGELFF.

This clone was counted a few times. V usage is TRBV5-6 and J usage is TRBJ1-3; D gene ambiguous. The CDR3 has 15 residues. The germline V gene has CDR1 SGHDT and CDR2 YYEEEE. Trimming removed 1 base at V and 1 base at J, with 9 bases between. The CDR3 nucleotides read TGTGCCAGCAGCTTGCGAGGTATATCTGGAAACACCATATATTTT. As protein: CASSLRGISGNTIYF.